These 26 T cell receptor beta chains were sequenced from one sample in a study of early T cells in non-severe SARS-CoV-2 infection. TCRdb reprocessed the 5' RACE reads via MiXCR and lists one record per CDR3 protein. The data show some 36,000 distinct CDR3 sequences, with under 7% seen just once and around 23% held by the top ten. Sequencing used whole blood, obtained at baseline. Receptor source: an adult who was a healthcare worker with PCR-confirmed SARS-CoV-2 infection or an uninfected control (not recorded which).

As DNA, the CDR3 is TGTGCCAGCAGCTTTAAAGTGAACCACCGAGAGACCCAGTACTTC. Residues: CASSFKVNHRETQYF. The chain has TRBV5-6 and TRBJ2-5; D gene uncertain. The V and J ends lost 2 bases and 4 bases respectively, with 15 bases between them. Germline CDR1 reads SGHDT; CDR2 reads YYEEEE. This CDR3 has 15 residues.

This clonotype was detected ten times or more. The chain has TRBV6-5 and TRBJ2-7, with a possible D match to TRBD2 (5 bases). V was cut by 5 bases and J by 0 bases, with 11 bases left in between. The CDR3 has 14 residues. Germline values: CDR1 MNHEY, CDR2 SVGAGI. The CDR3: CASSPRTSSYEQYF. The DNA of the CDR3 is TGTGCCAGCAGTCCCAGGACTTCCTCCTACGAGCAGTACTTC.

The chain employs TRBV7-9 and TRBJ2-3, with 11 nucleotides matching TRBD2. CDR3 size: 18 residues. After removal of 1 base from V and 1 base from J, the junction contained 7 bases not matched to a gene. The germline gives CDR1 SEHNR, CDR2 FQNEAQ (reference sequence). The DNA for the CDR3 is TGTGCCAGCAGCTTAGGAGGGACTAGCGGATCGCGCACAGATACGCAGTATTTT. Protein: CASSLGGTSGSRTDTQYF.

In its sample, this clonotype was seen a few times. The DNA of the CDR3 is TGTGCCAGCAGCCAAGACCCGGGACTAGCCAATGAGCAGTTCTTC. Protein: CASSQDPGLANEQFF. The J gene is TRBJ2-1, the V gene TRBV3-1; 9 bases align to TRBD2. The CDR3 runs 15 residues. V shed 0 bases, J shed 6 bases, and the junction held 3 bases outside the gene matches. Looked up from germline, CDR1 is LGHDT and CDR2 is YNNKEL (reference sequence).

This clonotype was recorded at least ten times. The chain has TRBV10-3 and TRBJ2-7, with D perhaps matching TRBD1 (6 bases). The CDR3 runs to 16 residues. CDR1 is ENHRY and CDR2 is SYGVKD in the germline V gene. Trimming stripped 0 bases from V and 3 bases from J, with 15 bases between. The CDR3 loop reads CAISESMGQSFYEQYF. Written as DNA, the CDR3 is TGTGCCATCAGTGAGTCGATGGGACAAAGTTTCTACGAGCAGTACTTC.

This clonotype showed up just a few times. CDR3 in DNA: TGCGCCAGCAGCTTGAATCCCGCTAGCACAGATACGCAGTATTTT. It encodes CASSLNPASTDTQYF. This chain uses TRBV5-1 with TRBJ2-3; D unresolved. Trimming cost V 1 base and J 0 bases, with 9 bases left between them. The CDR3 spans 15 residues. The germline V gene encodes CDR1 SGHRS and CDR2 YFSETQ.

Many counts were recorded for this clonotype. The chain recombines TRBV20-1 with TRBJ1-1, with D unclear. The CDR3 consists of 12 residues. V was shortened by 0 bases and J by 3 bases, with 5 bases between the two germline ends. Germline CDR1 is DFQATT and CDR2 is SNEGSKA (reference sequence). CDR3 region: CSARDLYTEAFF. CDR3 DNA sequence: TGCAGTGCTAGAGATCTGTACACTGAAGCTTTCTTT.

This clonotype was seen many times. The J gene is TRBJ1-6, the V gene TRBV30; 7 nucleotides agree with TRBD1. There are 13 residues in the CDR3. Losses at the gene ends were 4 bases for V and 9 bases for J; bases not matched to a gene: 6. CDR1 and CDR2 (germline): GTSNPN, SVGIG (reference sequence). The CDR3 nucleotides are TGTGCCTGGACAGACAGGGCGGGTTCACCCCTCCACTTT. Translated: CAWTDRAGSPLHF.

This clonotype has ten or more counts. CDR3 region: CASSYQITSNSPLHF. DNA of the CDR3: TGCGCCAGCAGTTACCAGATCACCAGCAATTCACCCCTCCACTTT. The V and J genes are TRBV5-1 and TRBJ1-6; D gene ambiguous. The germline V gene has CDR1 SGHRS and CDR2 YFSETQ. The CDR3 covers 15 residues. V was pared by 5 bases and J by 7 bases, with 16 bases between.

This clonotype was counted ten times or more. The chain joins TRBV7-2 to TRBJ2-5; 7 positions agree with TRBD1. The germline gives CDR1 SGHTA, CDR2 FQGNSA. The CDR3 contains 16 residues. V lost 5 bases and J lost 5; bases outside the gene matches: 14. CDR3 amino acids: CASSPARRGGLETQYF. In DNA form, the CDR3 reads TGTGCCAGCAGCCCCGCTAGACGAGGGGGCCTGGAGACCCAGTACTTC.

In this sample, this clonotype turned up many times. This chain connects TRBV27 to TRBJ2-3; 7 nucleotides line up with TRBD1. Trimming took 6 bases from V and 4 from J; bases not matched to a gene: 7. This CDR3 is 14 amino acids long. Germline lookup yields CDR1 MNHEY and CDR2 SMNVEV (reference sequence). CDR3 bases: TGTGCCAGCAGATTACAGGGGTCCCCAGATACGCAGTATTTT. It is translated as CASRLQGSPDTQYF.

This clonotype has ten or more counts. V and J are TRBV20-1 and TRBJ2-5; no reliable D call. The V end was cut by 6 bases, the J end by 1 base, with 6 bases between. Germline-derived CDR1 and CDR2 are DFQATT and SNEGSKA (reference sequence). The CDR3 is made up of 11 amino acids. The CDR3 coding sequence is TGCAGTGCAGAGATCCAAGAGACCCAGTACTTC. Protein sequence: CSAEIQETQYF.

At least ten counts were recorded for this clonotype. J is TRBJ2-7 and V is TRBV12-3 or TRBV12-4, with D possibly TRBD2 on 6 matching bases. This CDR3 has 12 residues. Deletions cut 1 base from V and 6 bases from J, with 7 bases between. CDR3 region: CASSLGRGEQYF. CDR3 coding DNA: TGTGCCAGCAGTTTAGGGAGGGGCGAGCAGTACTTC.

This clonotype has at least ten counts. The chain carries TRBV6-2 or TRBV6-3 and TRBJ1-4; tentative D call: TRBD1 (5 bases). CDR1 and CDR2 (germline): MNHEY, SVGEGT. The CDR3 is made up of 15 amino acids. V was pared by 6 bases and J by 8 bases, with 19 bases between. CDR3 nucleotides: TGTGCCAGCAGCAACGCCGGGACCTTGCAGGAAAAACTGTTTTTT. It specifies CASSNAGTLQEKLFF.

This clonotype was counted many times. J is TRBJ1-2 and V is TRBV7-9; maybe TRBD1 (5 bases). The germline gives CDR1 SEHNR, CDR2 FQNEAQ (reference sequence). The CDR3 sequence is 14 residues long. V lost 6 bases and J 4 bases, leaving 15 bases between the germline ends. For the CDR3, the DNA is TGTGCCAGCAGATCTGAGGGGAACGGCTATGGCTACACCTTC. Translated, it gives CASRSEGNGYGYTF.

This clonotype appeared a few times. V gene TRBV9 combines with J gene TRBJ1-6; no clear D. The CDR3 runs 16 residues. The germline gives CDR1 SGDLS, CDR2 YYNGEE. Trimming pared 2 bases from V and 0 bases from J, leaving 9 bases between. CDR3 coding DNA: TGTGCCAGCAGCGTTCTATCCTCCTCCTATAATTCACCCCTCCACTTT. This translates into CASSVLSSSYNSPLHF.

This clonotype was counted ten times or more. The V and J genes are TRBV7-2 and TRBJ2-2; D may be TRBD2 (6 bases). Trimming removed 3 bases from V and 4 bases from J, with 9 bases in between. The CDR3 spans 14 residues. Looked up from germline, CDR1 is SGHTA and CDR2 is FQGNSA. The CDR3 region is CASSFSGGTGELFF. The CDR3, as DNA: TGTGCCAGCAGCTTTAGCGGAGGCACCGGGGAGCTGTTTTTT.

This clonotype was counted only a few times. The chain uses TRBV20-1 and TRBJ2-7; possible D gene TRBD2, 5 bases. Trimming removed 3 bases from V and 0 bases from J, with 6 bases in between. CDR3 length: 12 residues. Germline V lookup: CDR1 DFQATT, CDR2 SNEGSKA (reference sequence). The CDR3 here is CSASGNSYEQYF. In DNA form, the CDR3 reads TGCAGTGCTAGCGGGAACTCCTACGAGCAGTACTTC.

This clonotype was counted at least ten times. V usage is TRBV6-1 and J usage is TRBJ2-2; TRBD2 might be the D (5 bases). There are 14 residues in the CDR3. V was shortened by 5 bases and J by 0 bases, with 7 bases between the two germline ends. Germline V lookup: CDR1 MNHNS, CDR2 SASEGT. This CDR3 is CASSLAANTGELFF. In nucleotides, the CDR3 is TGTGCCAGCAGTCTAGCAGCGAACACCGGGGAGCTGTTTTTT.

This clonotype was observed many times. The genes are TRBV7-9 and TRBJ1-1; D is unclear. This CDR3 region has 13 residues. In germline, CDR1 is SEHNR, CDR2 FQNEAQ (reference sequence). The V end lost 3 bases, the J end lost 6 bases, and 11 bases lay between the germline ends. This chain's CDR3 is CASSLNGESEAFF. DNA for the CDR3: TGTGCCAGCAGCTTGAACGGCGAGTCTGAAGCTTTCTTT.

Many counts were recorded for this clonotype. At one of its ends the junction is not consistent with the germline gene, which may arise from a read error. The chain recombines TRBV12-3 or TRBV12-4 with TRBJ2-1, with 10 positions matching TRBD2. CDR3 size: 12 residues. This CDR3 reads CASSIAGGEQFF. The CDR3 DNA reads as TGTGCCAGCAGTATAGCGGGAGGTGAGCAGTTCTTC.

This clonotype showed up many times. The CDR3 loop is CASSLEPSGSYEQYF. The CDR3 nucleotides read TGCGCCAGCAGCTTGGAGCCTAGCGGTTCCTACGAGCAGTACTTC. This chain uses TRBV5-1 with TRBJ2-7, with 7 bases identical to TRBD2. The CDR3 spans 15 residues. Germline values: CDR1 SGHRS, CDR2 YFSETQ. J gave up 1 base and V 0 bases, and 4 bases lay outside the gene matches.

Ten or more counts support this clonotype. The rearrangement uses TRBV7-2 and TRBJ2-1, with 9 bases aligning to TRBD2. Germline V gene data show CDR1 as SGHTA and CDR2 as FQGNSA. The ends lost 1 base at V and 4 bases at J; junction bases unmatched: 8. CDR3 size: 17 residues. The CDR3 sequence: CASSLGRREGPYNEQFF. The CDR3 region has the DNA TGTGCCAGCAGCTTAGGGAGGCGGGAGGGCCCATACAATGAGCAGTTCTTC.

The chain joins TRBV5-1 to TRBJ1-6; a possible D gene is TRBD1 (5 bases). From germline, CDR1 is SGHRS and CDR2 YFSETQ. The CDR3 runs to 15 residues. V was trimmed by 6 bases and J by 7 bases, leaving 17 bases between them. The chain's CDR3 is CASTPGEGRNSPLHF. The CDR3 DNA reads TGCGCCAGCACCCCGGGGGAGGGCAGGAATTCACCCCTCCACTTT.

A few counts support this clonotype. The chain uses TRBV6-1 and TRBJ2-7; D remains ambiguous. V was clipped by 8 bases and J by 2 bases, with 4 bases between them. The CDR3 runs to 10 residues. Germline assignment: CDR1 MNHNS and CDR2 SASEGT. This CDR3 reads CASGTYEQYF. Written as DNA, the CDR3 is TGTGCCAGCGGGACCTACGAGCAGTACTTC.

This clonotype was observed a handful of times. The chain combines TRBV20-1 with TRBJ1-1; 7 nucleotides line up with TRBD1. Germline CDR1 is DFQATT and CDR2 is SNEGSKA (reference sequence). The CDR3 loop spans 15 amino acids. Losses at the gene ends were 2 bases for V and 1 base for J; bases not matched to a gene: 7. In DNA, the CDR3 is TGCAGTGCTAGAAAAGGGGGCCGATCGAACACTGAAGCTTTCTTT. Translating it yields CSARKGGRSNTEAFF.